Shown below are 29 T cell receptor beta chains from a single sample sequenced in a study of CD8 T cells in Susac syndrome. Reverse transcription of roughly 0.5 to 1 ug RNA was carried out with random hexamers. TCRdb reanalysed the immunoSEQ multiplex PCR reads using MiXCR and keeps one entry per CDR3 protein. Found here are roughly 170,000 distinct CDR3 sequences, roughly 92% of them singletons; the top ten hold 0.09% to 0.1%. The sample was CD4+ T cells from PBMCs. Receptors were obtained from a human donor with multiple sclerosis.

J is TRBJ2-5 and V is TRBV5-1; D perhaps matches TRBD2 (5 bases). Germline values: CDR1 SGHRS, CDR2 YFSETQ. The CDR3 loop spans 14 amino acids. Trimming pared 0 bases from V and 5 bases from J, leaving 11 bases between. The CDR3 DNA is TGCGCCAGCAGCTTGGTGGTTAGCGCTGAGACCCAGTACTTC. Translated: CASSLVVSAETQYF.

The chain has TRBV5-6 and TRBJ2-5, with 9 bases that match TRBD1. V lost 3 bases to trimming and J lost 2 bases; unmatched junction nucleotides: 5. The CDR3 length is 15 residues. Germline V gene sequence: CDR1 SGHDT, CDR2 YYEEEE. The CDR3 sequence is CASSWRTGDQETQYF. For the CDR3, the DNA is TGTGCCAGCAGCTGGCGGACAGGGGATCAAGAGACCCAGTACTTC. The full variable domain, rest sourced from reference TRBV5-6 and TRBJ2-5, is DAGVTQSPTHLIKTRGQQVTLRCSPKSGHDTVSWYQQALGQGPQFIFQYYEEEERQRGNFPDRFSGHQFPNYSSELNVNALLLGDSALYLCASSWRTGDQETQYFGPGTRLLVL.

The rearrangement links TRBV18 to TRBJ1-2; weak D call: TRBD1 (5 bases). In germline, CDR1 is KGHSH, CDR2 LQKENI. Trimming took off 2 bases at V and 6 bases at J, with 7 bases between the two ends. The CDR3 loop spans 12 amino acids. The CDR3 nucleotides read TGTGCCAGCTCACCAAGGGGCGATGGCTACACCTTC. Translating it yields CASSPRGDGYTF.

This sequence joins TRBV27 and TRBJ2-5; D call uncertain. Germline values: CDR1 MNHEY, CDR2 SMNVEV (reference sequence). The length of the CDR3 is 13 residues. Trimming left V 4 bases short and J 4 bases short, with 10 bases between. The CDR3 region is CASSSNMAETQYF. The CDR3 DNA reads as TGTGCCAGCAGTTCCAATATGGCAGAGACCCAGTACTTC.

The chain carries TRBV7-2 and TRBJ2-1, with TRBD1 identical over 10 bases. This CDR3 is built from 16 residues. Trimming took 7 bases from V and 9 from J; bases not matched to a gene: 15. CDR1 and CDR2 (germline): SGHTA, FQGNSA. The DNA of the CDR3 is TGTGCCAGCACCCTGACGGGACAGGGGATTTTAGGTGAGCAGTTCTTC. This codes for CASTLTGQGILGEQFF.

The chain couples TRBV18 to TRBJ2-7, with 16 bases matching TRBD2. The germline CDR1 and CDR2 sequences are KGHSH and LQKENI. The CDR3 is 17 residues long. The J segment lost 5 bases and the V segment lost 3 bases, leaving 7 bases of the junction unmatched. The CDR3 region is CASSPPGLAGGRHEQYF. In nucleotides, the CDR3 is TGTGCCAGCTCACCCCCGGGACTAGCGGGAGGGCGTCACGAGCAGTACTTC.

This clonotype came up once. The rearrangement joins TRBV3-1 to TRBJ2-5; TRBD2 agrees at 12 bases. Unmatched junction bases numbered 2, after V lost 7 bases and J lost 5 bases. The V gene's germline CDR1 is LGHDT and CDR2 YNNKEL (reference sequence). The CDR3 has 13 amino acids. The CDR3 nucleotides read TGTGCCAGCACCCTAGCGGGGGGGGAGACCCAGTACTTC. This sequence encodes CASTLAGGETQYF.

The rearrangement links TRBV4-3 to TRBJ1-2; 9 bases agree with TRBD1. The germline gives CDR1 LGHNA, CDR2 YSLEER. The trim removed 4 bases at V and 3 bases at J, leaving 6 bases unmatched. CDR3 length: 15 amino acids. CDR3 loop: CASSPGTGLDYGYTF. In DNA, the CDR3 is TGCGCCAGCAGCCCAGGGACAGGGCTCGACTATGGCTACACCTTC.

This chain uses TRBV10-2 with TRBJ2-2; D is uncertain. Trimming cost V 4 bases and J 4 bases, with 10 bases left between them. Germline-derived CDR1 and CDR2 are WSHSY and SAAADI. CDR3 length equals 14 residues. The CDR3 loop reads CASSVVELTGELFF. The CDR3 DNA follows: TGCGCCAGCAGTGTGGTAGAACTCACCGGGGAGCTGTTTTTT.

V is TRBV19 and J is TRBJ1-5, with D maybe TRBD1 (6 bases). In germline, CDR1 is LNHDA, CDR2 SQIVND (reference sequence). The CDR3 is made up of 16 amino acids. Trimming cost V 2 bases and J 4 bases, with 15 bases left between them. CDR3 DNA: TGTGCCAGTAGTATATCTACGGGGGGGGCTAATCAGCCCCAGCATTTT. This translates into CASSISTGGANQPQHF.

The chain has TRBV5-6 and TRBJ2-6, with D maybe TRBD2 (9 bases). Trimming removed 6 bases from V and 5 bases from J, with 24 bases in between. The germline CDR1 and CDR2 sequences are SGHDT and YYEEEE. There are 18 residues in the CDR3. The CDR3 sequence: CASTSTGGSGSWANVLTF. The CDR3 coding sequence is TGTGCCAGCACCTCAACAGGGGGTAGCGGGAGCTGGGCCAACGTCCTGACTTTC.

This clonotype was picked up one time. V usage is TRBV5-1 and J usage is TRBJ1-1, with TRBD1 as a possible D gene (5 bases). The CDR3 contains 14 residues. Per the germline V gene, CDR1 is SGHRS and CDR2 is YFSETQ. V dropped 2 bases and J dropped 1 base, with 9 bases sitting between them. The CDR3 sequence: CASSFDSGNTEAFF. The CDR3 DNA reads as TGCGCCAGCAGCTTCGACAGTGGGAACACTGAAGCTTTCTTT. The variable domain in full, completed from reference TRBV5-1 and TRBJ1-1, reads KAGVTQTPRYLIKTRGQQVTLSCSPISGHRSVSWYQQTPGQGLQFLFEYFSETQRNKGNFPGRFSGRQFSNSRSEMNVSTLELGDSALYLCASSFDSGNTEAFFGQGTRLTVV.

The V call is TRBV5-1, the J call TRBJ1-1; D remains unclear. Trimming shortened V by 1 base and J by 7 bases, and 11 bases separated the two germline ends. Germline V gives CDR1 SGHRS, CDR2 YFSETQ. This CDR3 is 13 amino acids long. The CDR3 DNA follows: TGCGCCAGCAGCTTGTTGACATACCATGAAGCTTTCTTT. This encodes CASSLLTYHEAFF.

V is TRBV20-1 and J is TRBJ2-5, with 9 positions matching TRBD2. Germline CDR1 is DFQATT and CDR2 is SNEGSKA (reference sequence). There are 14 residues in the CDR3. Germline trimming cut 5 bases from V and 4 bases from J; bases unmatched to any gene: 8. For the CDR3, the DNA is TGCAGTGCTGGAATTAGCGGGGGAAGAGAGACCCAGTACTTC. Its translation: CSAGISGGRETQYF.

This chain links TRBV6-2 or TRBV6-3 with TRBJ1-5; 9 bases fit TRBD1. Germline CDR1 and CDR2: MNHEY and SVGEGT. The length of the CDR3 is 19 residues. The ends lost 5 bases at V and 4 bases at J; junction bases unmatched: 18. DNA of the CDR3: TGTGCCAGCAGTCCCCGCACCGGGACAGGGCGTTGGGGGAATCAGCCCCAGCATTTT. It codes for CASSPRTGTGRWGNQPQHF.

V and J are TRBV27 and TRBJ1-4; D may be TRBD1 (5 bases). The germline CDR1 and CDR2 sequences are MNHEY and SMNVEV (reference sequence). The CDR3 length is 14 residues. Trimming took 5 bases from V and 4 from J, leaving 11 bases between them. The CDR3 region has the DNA TGTGCCAGCAGTGCGACAGCCCTTAATGAAAAACTGTTTTTT. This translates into CASSATALNEKLFF.

The CDR3: CATNRFLIGYEQYF. The CDR3 DNA reads as TGTGCCACCAATCGATTCCTTATCGGATACGAGCAGTACTTC. The chain has TRBV24-1 and TRBJ2-7; unclear D gene. V was cut by 8 bases and J by 4 bases, with 17 bases left in between. The CDR3 spans 14 residues. CDR1 is KGHDR, CDR2 SFDVKD, per germline.

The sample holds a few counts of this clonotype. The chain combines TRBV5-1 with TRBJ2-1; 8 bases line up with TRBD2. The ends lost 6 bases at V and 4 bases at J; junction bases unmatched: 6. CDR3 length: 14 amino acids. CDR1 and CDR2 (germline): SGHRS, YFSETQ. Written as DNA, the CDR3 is TGCGCCAGCACCCCAGGGACTAGATACAATGAGCAGTTCTTC. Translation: CASTPGTRYNEQFF.

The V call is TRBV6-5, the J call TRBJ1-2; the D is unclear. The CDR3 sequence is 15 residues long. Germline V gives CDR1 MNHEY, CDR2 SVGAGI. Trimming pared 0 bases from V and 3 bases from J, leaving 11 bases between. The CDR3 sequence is CASSYSGAIDYGYTF. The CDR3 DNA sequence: TGTGCCAGCAGTTACTCGGGCGCGATCGACTATGGCTACACCTTC.

The CDR3 sequence is CASSSPHRTVDQPQHF. Written as DNA, the CDR3 is TGTGCCAGCAGTTCGCCCCACCGGACAGTAGATCAGCCCCAGCATTTT. V usage is TRBV28 and J usage is TRBJ1-5; possibly TRBD1 for D (6 bases). This CDR3 comprises 16 residues. V was cut by 4 bases and J by 5 bases, with 18 bases left in between. Germline CDR1 reads MDHEN; CDR2 reads SYDVKM. The entire variable domain, with the rest obtained from reference TRBV28 and TRBJ1-5, is as follows: DVKVTQSSRYLVKRTGEKVFLECVQDMDHENMFWYRQDPGLGLRLIYFSYDVKMKEKGDIPEGYSVSREKKERFSLILESASTNQTSMYLCASSSPHRTVDQPQHFGDGTRLSIL.

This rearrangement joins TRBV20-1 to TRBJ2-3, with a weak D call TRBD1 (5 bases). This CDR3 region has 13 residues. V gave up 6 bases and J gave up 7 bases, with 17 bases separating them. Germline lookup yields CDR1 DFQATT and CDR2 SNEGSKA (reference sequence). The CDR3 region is CSARIAGRNTQYF. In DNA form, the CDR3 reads TGCAGTGCCAGAATTGCAGGGCGCAATACGCAGTATTTT.

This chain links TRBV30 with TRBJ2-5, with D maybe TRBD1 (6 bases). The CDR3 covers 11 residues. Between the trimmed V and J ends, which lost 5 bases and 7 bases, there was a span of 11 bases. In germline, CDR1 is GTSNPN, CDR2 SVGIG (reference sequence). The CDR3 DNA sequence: TGTGCCTGGCAACAACAGGGGACCCAGTACTTC. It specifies CAWQQQGTQYF.

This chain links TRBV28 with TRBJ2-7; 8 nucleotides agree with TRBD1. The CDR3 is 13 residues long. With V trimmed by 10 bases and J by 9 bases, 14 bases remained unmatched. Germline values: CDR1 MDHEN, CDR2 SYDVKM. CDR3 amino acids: CATLLPTGAGQYF. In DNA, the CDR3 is TGTGCCACACTACTACCGACAGGGGCAGGGCAGTACTTC.

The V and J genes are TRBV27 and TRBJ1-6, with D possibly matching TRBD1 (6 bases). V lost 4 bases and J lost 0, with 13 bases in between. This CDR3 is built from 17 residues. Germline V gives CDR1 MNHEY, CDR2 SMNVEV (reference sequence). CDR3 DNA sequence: TGTGCCAGCAGTTCCAGGGGTTTAGGCTCCTATAATTCACCCCTCCACTTT. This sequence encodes CASSSRGLGSYNSPLHF.

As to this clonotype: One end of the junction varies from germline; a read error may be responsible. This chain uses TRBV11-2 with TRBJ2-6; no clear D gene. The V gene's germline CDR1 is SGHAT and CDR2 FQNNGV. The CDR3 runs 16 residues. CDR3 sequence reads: CANSLSRSSGANVLTF. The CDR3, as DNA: TGTGCCAACAGCTTATCACGGAGCTCTGGGGCCAACGTCCTGACTTTC.

The CDR3 region is CASSRQGVSGNTIYF. In DNA, the CDR3 is TGCGCCAGCAGTAGACAGGGAGTCTCTGGAAACACCATATATTTT. The V call is TRBV10-2, the J call TRBJ1-3; 7 bases match TRBD1. This CDR3 has 15 residues. J was trimmed by 0 bases and V by 5 bases; bases with no gene match: 4. Germline lookup yields CDR1 WSHSY and CDR2 SAAADI.

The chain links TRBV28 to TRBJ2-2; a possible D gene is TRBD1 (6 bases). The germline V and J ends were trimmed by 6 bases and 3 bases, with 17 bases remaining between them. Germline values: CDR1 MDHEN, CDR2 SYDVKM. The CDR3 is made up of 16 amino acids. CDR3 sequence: CASRPSRDTDTGELFF. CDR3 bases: TGTGCCAGCAGGCCCTCCCGGGACACAGACACCGGGGAGCTGTTTTTT.

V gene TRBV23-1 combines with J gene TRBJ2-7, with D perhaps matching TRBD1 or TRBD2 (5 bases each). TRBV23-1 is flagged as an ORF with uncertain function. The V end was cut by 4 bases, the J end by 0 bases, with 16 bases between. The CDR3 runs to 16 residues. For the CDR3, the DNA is TGCGCCAGCAGTCGATCCGGGACCGAAAGCTCCTACGAGCAGTACTTC. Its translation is CASSRSGTESSYEQYF.

CDR3 sequence: CASSQDSMNTEAFF. The CDR3 DNA reads as TGTGCCAGCAGCCAAGATTCGATGAACACTGAAGCTTTCTTT. The chain employs TRBV3-1 and TRBJ1-1; D unresolved. Trimming pared 0 bases from V and 0 bases from J, leaving 5 bases between. Germline CDR1 and CDR2: LGHDT and YNNKEL (reference sequence). The CDR3 loop spans 14 amino acids.